The 21 T cell receptor beta chains presented below share a single source sample, sequenced in a study of CD8+CD57+ T cells in acquired aplastic anemia. Genomic DNA was employed as the template in profiling TCR beta VDJ and CDR3. TCRdb re-derived calls from the reads in MiXCR, one entry per CDR3 protein. The table records some 190,000 distinct CDR3 sequences, around half of them present only once. Sequencing used sorted CD4+, CD8+, or CD8+CD57+ T cells (not recorded which) from PBMCs. The receptors were sampled from a human donor in good health.

There are many counts of this clonotype. The chain is built from TRBV13 and TRBJ2-3; D unclear. V was trimmed by 5 bases and J by 4 bases, leaving 28 bases between them. This CDR3 comprises 19 residues. Germline loops: CDR1 PRHDT, CDR2 FYEKMQ (reference sequence). The CDR3 loop reads CASSRRIQALFETPDTQYF. In nucleotides, the CDR3 is TGTGCCAGCAGCCGCAGGATCCAGGCCCTCTTTGAAACCCCAGATACGCAGTATTTT.

This clonotype showed up many times. V usage is TRBV24-1 and J usage is TRBJ2-7, with D uncertain. V lost 5 bases and J 5 bases, leaving 18 bases between the germline ends. The CDR3 has 15 amino acids. The germline V gene has CDR1 KGHDR and CDR2 SFDVKD. The DNA of the CDR3 is TGTGCCACCAGTGTGAAGGGTATGTCTCTCGACGAGCAGTACTTC. Residues: CATSVKGMSLDEQYF.

The chain has TRBV2 and TRBJ1-4; D is ambiguous. Germline lookup yields CDR1 SNHLY and CDR2 FYNNEI. This CDR3 region has 13 residues. V was clipped by 10 bases and J by 8 bases, with 17 bases between them. CDR3 loop: CATAIQWGEKLFF. As DNA, the CDR3 is TGTGCCACCGCAATACAGTGGGGAGAAAAACTGTTTTTT.

This clonotype was seen at least ten times. The chain combines TRBV11-2 with TRBJ1-2; 7 nucleotides match TRBD1. This CDR3 region has 14 residues. The germline gives CDR1 SGHAT, CDR2 FQNNGV. V lost 6 bases, J lost 6 bases, and 10 bases stayed unmatched. The DNA of the CDR3 is TGTGCCAGCAGTTTACCCGGACAGGACGATGGCTACACCTTC. Protein sequence: CASSLPGQDDGYTF.

The chain carries TRBV6-5 and TRBJ1-1; D uncertain. Trimming shortened V by 2 bases and J by 4 bases, and 11 bases separated the two germline ends. The CDR3 consists of 14 residues. Germline V gene lookup returns CDR1 MNHEY and CDR2 SVGAGI. CDR3 coding DNA: TGTGCCAGCAGTTACAGGGCCCTGGGCACTGAAGCTTTCTTT. Translating it yields CASSYRALGTEAFF.

The chain is built from TRBV10-1 and TRBJ1-5; TRBD1 is a possible D gene (6 bases). The CDR3 length is 17 residues. Germline CDR1 WNHNN, CDR2 SYGVQD (reference sequence). Between the trimmed V and J ends, which lost 3 bases and 5 bases, there was a span of 20 bases. The CDR3 spells CASSEIRGPPSYQPQHF. In DNA, the CDR3 is TGCGCCAGCAGTGAAATCAGGGGACCCCCATCCTATCAGCCCCAGCATTTT.

The gene calls are TRBV25-1 and TRBJ2-1; 13 nucleotides line up with TRBD2. V shed 4 bases, J shed 9 bases, and the junction held 0 bases outside the gene matches. The CDR3 has 13 amino acids. Germline V gene sequence: CDR1 MGHDK, CDR2 SYGVNS. CDR3 in DNA: TGTGCCAGCAGTGGACTAGCGGGAGGTGAGCAGTTCTTC. It translates to CASSGLAGGEQFF. Looking up the rest from reference TRBV25-1 and TRBJ2-1 gives the full variable domain: EADIYQTPRYLVIGTGKKITLECSQTMGHDKMYWYQQDPGMELHLIHYSYGVNSTEKGDLSSESTVSRIRTEHFPLTLESARPSHTSQYLCASSGLAGGEQFFGPGTRLTVL.

This clonotype has a count of ten or more. The chain combines TRBV2 with TRBJ2-7, with D possibly matching TRBD2 (6 bases). With 2 bases removed from V and 0 bases from J, the gap between germline ends came to 8 bases. Germline loops: CDR1 SNHLY, CDR2 FYNNEI. The CDR3 contains 14 residues. CDR3 region: CASSEYSGSYEQYF. CDR3 nucleotides: TGTGCCAGCAGTGAATATAGCGGCTCCTACGAGCAGTACTTC.

This clonotype was counted a single time. CDR3 nucleotide sequence: TGTGCCAGTGGTAGAAGGAGCAATCAGCCCCAGCATTTT. Protein sequence: CASGRRSNQPQHF. This sequence joins TRBV19 and TRBJ1-5; the D is unclear. This CDR3 is built from 13 residues. The germline gives CDR1 LNHDA, CDR2 SQIVND (reference sequence). V was cut by 8 bases and J by 1 base, with 9 bases left in between.

In this sample, this clonotype turned up a few times. The gene calls are TRBV11-2 and TRBJ2-7; D is tentatively TRBD1 or TRBD2 (6 bases each). The CDR3 loop spans 16 amino acids. Trimming stripped 4 bases from V and 2 bases from J, with 18 bases between. Germline lookup yields CDR1 SGHAT and CDR2 FQNNGV. CDR3 in DNA: TGTGCCAGCAGCTCACAGTTAGGGGGGATGACCTACGAGCAGTACTTC. This codes for CASSSQLGGMTYEQYF.

The sample holds a few counts of this clonotype. The V gene is TRBV7-6, the J gene TRBJ1-6; D might be TRBD1 (5 bases). This CDR3 region has 13 residues. Germline values: CDR1 SGHVS, CDR2 FNYEAQ. Trimming pared 4 bases from V and 9 bases from J, leaving 10 bases between. The CDR3 loop reads CASSYSGSSPLHF. The CDR3 DNA follows: TGTGCCAGCAGCTACTCAGGGTCTTCACCCCTCCACTTT.

The V call is TRBV2, the J call TRBJ1-6, with 9 bases fitting TRBD1. The length of the CDR3 is 14 residues. The junction had 6 bases not matched to a gene; V was cut back by 6 bases and J by 9 bases. Germline values: CDR1 SNHLY, CDR2 FYNNEI. Here the CDR3 reads CASSDRDRASPLHF. CDR3 sequence (DNA): TGTGCCAGCAGCGACCGGGACAGGGCTTCACCCCTCCACTTT.

V is TRBV7-9 and J is TRBJ2-6; D not certain. V dropped 3 bases and J dropped 16 bases, with 10 bases sitting between them. The germline V gene encodes CDR1 SEHNR and CDR2 FQNEAQ (reference sequence). There are 11 residues in the CDR3. DNA for the CDR3: TGTGCCAGCAGCTTCGCTGGCCCTCTGACTTTC. This codes for CASSFAGPLTF. Filled out from reference TRBV7-9 and TRBJ2-6, the complete variable domain reads DTGVSQNPRHKITKRGQNVTFRCDPISEHNRLYWYRQTLGQGPEFLTYFQNEAQLEKSRLLSDRFSAERPKGSFSTLEIQRTEQGDSAMYLCASSFAGPLTFGAGSRLTVL.

The chain links TRBV20-1 to TRBJ1-5; D is undetermined. The germline V gene has CDR1 DFQATT and CDR2 SNEGSKA (reference sequence). The V gene lost 0 bases and the J gene lost 6 bases, with 12 bases spanning the gap. CDR3 length: 14 residues. The DNA for the CDR3 is TGCAGTGCTAGAGAGCAAGGCGCGGGTCAGCCCCAGCATTTT. This sequence encodes CSAREQGAGQPQHF.

This clonotype was seen a handful of times. The chain recombines TRBV20-1 with TRBJ1-6; D unresolved. The germline V and J ends were trimmed by 0 bases and 8 bases, with 11 bases remaining between them. The CDR3 spans 14 residues. Germline V gives CDR1 DFQATT, CDR2 SNEGSKA (reference sequence). CDR3 coding DNA: TGCAGTGCTAGAGAGACCGTTTTGGATTCACCCCTCCACTTT. Translation: CSARETVLDSPLHF.

The J gene is TRBJ2-7, the V gene TRBV25-1, with D uncertain. Germline V lookup: CDR1 MGHDK, CDR2 SYGVNS. The CDR3 is 14 residues long. The V gene lost 2 bases and the J gene lost 6 bases, with 14 bases spanning the gap. Here the CDR3 reads CASSELGNPSEQYF. In nucleotides, the CDR3 is TGTGCCAGCAGTGAACTCGGCAATCCGTCCGAGCAGTACTTC.

This chain links TRBV29-1 with TRBJ2-3, with 9 bases matching TRBD2. V gave up 1 base and J gave up 4 bases; unmatched junction bases: 3. In germline, CDR1 is SQVTM, CDR2 ANQGSEA. This CDR3 comprises 14 residues. The chain's CDR3 is CSVEGAGGPDTQYF. DNA for the CDR3: TGCAGCGTTGAAGGCGCGGGAGGGCCAGATACGCAGTATTTT.

J is TRBJ2-5 and V is TRBV24-1, with a tentative D call TRBD1 (5 bases). The CDR3 sequence is 14 residues long. Germline CDR1 and CDR2: KGHDR and SFDVKD. Trimming took 1 base from V and 11 from J, leaving 16 bases between them. CDR3 in DNA: TGTGCCACCAGTGATTTTGGAAGCACAGGTACGCAGTACTTC. Protein: CATSDFGSTGTQYF.

The V call is TRBV10-3, the J call TRBJ1-6, with D tentatively TRBD1 (5 bases). Per germline, CDR1 ENHRY and CDR2 SYGVKD. The CDR3 sequence is 14 residues long. The V and J ends lost 6 bases and 10 bases respectively, with 16 bases between them. The CDR3 region has the DNA TGTGCCATCAGCGCTATAGACAGTGGGTCACCCCTCCACTTT. It specifies CAISAIDSGSPLHF.

This clonotype was observed many times. The J gene is TRBJ2-6, the V gene TRBV6-1; a weak D match, TRBD2 (5 bases). The CDR3 totals 17 residues. CDR1 MNHNS and CDR2 SASEGT come from the germline V gene. V lost 4 bases, J lost 4 bases, and 17 bases lay in between. CDR3 in amino acids: CASSGGSRGQGANVLTF. The CDR3 DNA reads TGTGCCAGCAGTGGAGGGAGCAGAGGTCAAGGGGCCAACGTCCTGACTTTC.

There are a few counts of this clonotype. The V and J genes are TRBV18 and TRBJ2-7, with D tentatively TRBD1 (5 bases). V was clipped by 6 bases and J by 0 bases, with 21 bases between them. The CDR3 spans 17 residues. Germline assignment: CDR1 KGHSH and CDR2 LQKENI. CDR3 sequence reads: CASSPGSGRPSSYEQYF. CDR3 nucleotide sequence: TGTGCCAGCTCTCCAGGGTCCGGAAGGCCGAGCTCCTACGAGCAGTACTTC.